This note documents a single T cell receptor (beta chain) sequence. These data come from a study of blood T cells in healthy people across ages. Next came a second PCR, run for about 7 to 12 cycles, which used a sample-barcoded 5' primer along with a J-beta primer mix. TCRdb called the 5' RACE reads again in MiXCR, with one record for every CDR3 protein. The sample records about 1,600,000 distinct CDR3 sequences, roughly 40% being singletons. CDR1 SGHVS and CDR2 FQNEAQ come from the germline V gene. Trimming at V came to 1 base and at J to 0 bases, leaving 9 bases not matched to a gene. There are 18 residues in the CDR3.

The chain combines TRBV7-8 with TRBJ1-1, with TRBD1 identical over 9 bases. The receptor was derived from a woman younger than 35 in good health. The sequencing sample was made of blood. Written as DNA, the CDR3 is TGTGCCAGCAGCTTAGTGGGGACAGGGAGGGTTATGAACACTGAAGCTTTCTTT. This encodes CASSLVGTGRVMNTEAFF. Drawing the rest from reference TRBV7-8 and TRBJ1-1, the complete variable domain is GAGVSQSPRYKVAKRGQDVALRCDPISGHVSLFWYQQALGQGPEFLTYFQNEAQLDKSGLPSDRFFAERPEGSVSTLKIQRTQQEDSAVYLCASSLVGTGRVMNTEAFFGQGTRLTVV.